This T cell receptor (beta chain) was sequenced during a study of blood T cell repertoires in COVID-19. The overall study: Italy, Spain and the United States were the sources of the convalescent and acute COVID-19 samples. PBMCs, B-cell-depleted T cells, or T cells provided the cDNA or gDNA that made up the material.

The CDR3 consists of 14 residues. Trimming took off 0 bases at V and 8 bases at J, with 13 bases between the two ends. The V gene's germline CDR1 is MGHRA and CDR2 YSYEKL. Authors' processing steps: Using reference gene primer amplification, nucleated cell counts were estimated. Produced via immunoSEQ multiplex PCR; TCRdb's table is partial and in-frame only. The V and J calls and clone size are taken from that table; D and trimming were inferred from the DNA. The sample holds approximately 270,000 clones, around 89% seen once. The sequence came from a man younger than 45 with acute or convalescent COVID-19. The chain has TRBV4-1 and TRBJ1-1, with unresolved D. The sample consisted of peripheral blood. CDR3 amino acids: CASSQDALAVEAFF. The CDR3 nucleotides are TGCGCCAGCAGCCAAGATGCCCTTGCGGTAGAAGCTTTCTTT.